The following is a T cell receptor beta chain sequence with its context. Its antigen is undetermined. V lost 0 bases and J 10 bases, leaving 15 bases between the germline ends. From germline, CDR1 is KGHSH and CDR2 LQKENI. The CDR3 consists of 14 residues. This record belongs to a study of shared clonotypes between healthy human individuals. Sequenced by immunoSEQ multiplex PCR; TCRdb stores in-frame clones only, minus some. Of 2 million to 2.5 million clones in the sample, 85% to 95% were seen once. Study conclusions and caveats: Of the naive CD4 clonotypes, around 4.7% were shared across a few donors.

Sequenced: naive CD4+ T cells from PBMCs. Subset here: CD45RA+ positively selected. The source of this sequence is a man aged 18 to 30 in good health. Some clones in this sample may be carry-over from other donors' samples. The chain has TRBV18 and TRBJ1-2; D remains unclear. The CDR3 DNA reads TGTGCCAGCTCACCACCTTTGCAGGAAAGGGTCTACACCTTC. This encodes CASSPPLQERVYTF.